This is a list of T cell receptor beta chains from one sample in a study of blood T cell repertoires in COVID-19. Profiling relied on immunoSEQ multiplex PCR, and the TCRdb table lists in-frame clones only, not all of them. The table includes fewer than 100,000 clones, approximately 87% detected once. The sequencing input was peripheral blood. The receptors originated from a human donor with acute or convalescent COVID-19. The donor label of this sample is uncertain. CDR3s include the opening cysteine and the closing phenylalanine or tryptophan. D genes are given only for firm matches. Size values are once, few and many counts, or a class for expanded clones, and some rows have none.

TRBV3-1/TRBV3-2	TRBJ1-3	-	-	CASSQDLGASGNTIYF	TGTGCCAGCAGCCAAGATTTGGGGGCTTCTGGAAACACCATATATTTT
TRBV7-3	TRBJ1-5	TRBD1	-	CASSLTGQGQPQHF	TGTGCCAGCAGCTTAACGGGACAGGGGCAGCCCCAGCATTTT
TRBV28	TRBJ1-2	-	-	CASSARWGYTF	TGTGCCAGCAGTGCGCGGTGGGGCTACACCTTC
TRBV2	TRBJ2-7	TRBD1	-	CASRGSPRDRGPYLVEQYF	TGTGCCAGCAGGGGGTCCCCCCGGGACAGGGGGCCCTACCTGGTCGAGCAGTACTTC
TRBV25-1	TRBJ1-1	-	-	CASSGLTGWNTEAFF	TGTGCCAGCAGTGGCCTAACGGGGTGGAACACTGAAGCTTTCTTT
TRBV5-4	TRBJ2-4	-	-	CASSLVGEDIQYF	TGTGCCAGCAGCTTGGTCGGGGAGGACATTCAGTACTTC
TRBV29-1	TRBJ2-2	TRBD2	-	CSVGTSGGSGELFF	TGCAGCGTGGGGACTAGCGGGGGGTCCGGGGAGCTGTTTTTT
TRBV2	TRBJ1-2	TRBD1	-	CASWGTANYGYTF	TGTGCCAGCTGGGGGACAGCTAACTATGGCTACACCTTC
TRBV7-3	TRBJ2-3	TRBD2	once	CASSRAGGNTDTQYF	TGTGCCAGCAGCCGAGCGGGGGGGAACACAGATACGCAGTATTTT
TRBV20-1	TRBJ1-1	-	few	CSASEYEAFF	TGCAGTGCTAGTGAGTATGAAGCTTTCTTT
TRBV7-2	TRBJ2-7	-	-	CASSFRDTAYEQYF	TGTGCCAGCAGCTTCCGGGACACTGCCTACGAGCAGTACTTC
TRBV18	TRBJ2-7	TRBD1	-	CASSATGTGTYEQYF	TGTGCCAGCTCAGCGACCGGGACAGGGACCTACGAGCAGTACTTC
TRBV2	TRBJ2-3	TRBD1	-	CASAGTGLPDTQYF	TGTGCCAGCGCCGGGACAGGGTTGCCAGATACGCAGTATTTT
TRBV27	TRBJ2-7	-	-	CASPNGDSSYEQYF	TGTGCCAGCCCTAACGGGGACTCCTCCTACGAGCAGTACTTC
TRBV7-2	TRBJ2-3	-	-	CASSPYPQGWGTDTQYF	TGTGCCAGCAGCCCATACCCCCAGGGCTGGGGCACAGATACGCAGTATTTT
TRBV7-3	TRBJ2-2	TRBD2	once	CASRERGYTGELFF	TGTGCCAGCAGGGAGCGGGGGTACACCGGGGAGCTGTTTTTT
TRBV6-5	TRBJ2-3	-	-	CASRNSGGWDTQYF	TGTGCCAGCAGGAACTCGGGGGGCTGGGATACGCAGTATTTT
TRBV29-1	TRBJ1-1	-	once	CSVEDPQMNTEAFF	TGCAGCGTTGAAGACCCCCAGATGAACACTGAAGCTTTCTTT
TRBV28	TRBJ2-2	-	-	CASSPSYRTNTGELFF	TGTGCCAGCAGTCCATCATACAGAACGAACACCGGGGAGCTGTTTTTT
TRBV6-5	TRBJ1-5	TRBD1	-	CASAGQGANQPQHF	TGTGCCAGCGCCGGTCAGGGGGCTAATCAGCCCCAGCATTTT
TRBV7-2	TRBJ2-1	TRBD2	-	CASSPTSGGLNEQFF	TGTGCCAGCAGCCCGACTAGCGGGGGGCTTAATGAGCAGTTCTTC
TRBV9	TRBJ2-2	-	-	CASSVVAGSGELFF	TGTGCCAGCAGCGTAGTGGCGGGATCCGGGGAGCTGTTTTTT
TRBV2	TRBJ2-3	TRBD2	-	CARAGTSGGTDTQYF	TGTGCCAGAGCTGGGACTAGCGGAGGCACAGATACGCAGTATTTT
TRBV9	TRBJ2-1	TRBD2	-	CASSALGAGGRFF	TGTGCCAGCAGCGCCTTAGGAGCGGGGGGACGGTTCTTC
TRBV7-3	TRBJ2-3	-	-	CASSLTEGGDTQYF	TGTGCCAGCAGCTTAACGGAGGGTGGCGATACGCAGTATTTT
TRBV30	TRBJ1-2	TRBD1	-	CAWSVPSQTGARGYTF	TGTGCCTGGAGTGTACCGTCGCAGACAGGGGCCCGTGGCTACACCTTC
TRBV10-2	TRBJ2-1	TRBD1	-	CASSPDRAPYNEQFF	TGCGCCAGCAGTCCCGACAGGGCTCCGTACAATGAGCAGTTCTTC
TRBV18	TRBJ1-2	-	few	CASSPPGGLVYGYTF	TGTGCCAGCTCACCACCGGGGGGTTTGGTCTATGGCTACACCTTC
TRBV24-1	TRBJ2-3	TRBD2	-	CATSDSTGGLSTDTQYF	TGTGCCACCAGTGATTCGACGGGGGGACTAAGCACAGATACGCAGTATTTT
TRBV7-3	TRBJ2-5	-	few	CASSTTRDKTQYF	TGTGCCAGCAGCACGACAAGAGATAAGACCCAGTACTTC
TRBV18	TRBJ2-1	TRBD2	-	CASSRGLAGGFVHEQFF	TGTGCCAGCTCAAGGGGACTAGCGGGGGGTTTTGTGCATGAGCAGTTCTTC
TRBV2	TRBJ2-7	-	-	CASTARARSYEQYF	TGTGCCAGCACTGCCAGGGCTCGATCCTACGAGCAGTACTTC
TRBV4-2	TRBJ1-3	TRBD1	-	CASRQTGAGNTIYF	TGTGCCAGCAGACAGACAGGGGCCGGAAACACCATATATTTT
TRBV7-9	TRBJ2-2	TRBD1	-	CASSLSRGGSGELFF	TGTGCCAGCAGCTTAAGTCGAGGGGGCTCCGGGGAGCTGTTTTTT
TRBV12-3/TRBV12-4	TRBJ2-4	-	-	CASRRGLNIQYF	TGTGCCAGCAGGCGGGGCCTAAACATTCAGTACTTC
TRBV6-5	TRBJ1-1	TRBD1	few	CASRGTGGSGTEAFF	TGTGCCAGCCGCGGGACAGGGGGCTCTGGCACTGAAGCTTTCTTT
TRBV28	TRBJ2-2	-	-	CASSLLVPGELFF	TGTGCCAGCAGTTTATTAGTTCCCGGGGAGCTGTTTTTT
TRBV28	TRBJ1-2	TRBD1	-	CASRLTGDFNGYTF	TGTGCCAGCAGACTGACAGGGGACTTTAATGGCTACACCTTC
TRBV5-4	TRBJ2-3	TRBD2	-	CASSFRLAGDRDTQYF	TGTGCCAGCAGCTTTCGTCTAGCGGGGGATCGGGATACGCAGTATTTT
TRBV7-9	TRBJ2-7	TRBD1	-	CASSLGDRALGQYF	TGTGCCAGCAGCTTAGGCGACAGGGCCCTAGGGCAGTACTTC
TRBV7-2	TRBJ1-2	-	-	CASSLVREGGYTF	TGTGCCAGCAGCTTAGTTCGGGAAGGGGGCTACACCTTC
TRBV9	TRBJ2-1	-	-	CASSPRQYSSYNEQFF	TGTGCCAGCAGCCCACGTCAATATAGCTCCTACAATGAGCAGTTCTTC
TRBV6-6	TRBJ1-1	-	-	CASRRSGASFF	TGTGCCAGCCGGCGGTCAGGGGCGTCTTTCTTT
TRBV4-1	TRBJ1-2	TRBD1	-	CASSQEQGAERAGYTF	TGCGCCAGCAGCCAAGAACAGGGGGCAGAGCGAGCTGGCTACACCTTC
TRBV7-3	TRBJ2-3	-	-	CASSLTGGSTDTQYF	TGTGCCAGCAGCTTAACTGGGGGGTCCACAGATACGCAGTATTTT
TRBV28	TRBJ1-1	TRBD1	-	CASSYRGGDTEAFF	TGTGCCAGCAGTTACAGGGGGGGGGACACTGAAGCTTTCTTT
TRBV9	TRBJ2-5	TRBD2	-	CASSPGGVGTQYF	TGTGCCAGCAGCCCCGGGGGGGTCGGGACCCAGTACTTC
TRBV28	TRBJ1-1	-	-	CASSSPPQSAEAFF	TGTGCCAGCAGTTCGCCCCCCCAATCAGCTGAAGCTTTCTTT
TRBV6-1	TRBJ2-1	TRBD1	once	CASSASRQGVHYNEQFF	TGTGCCAGCAGTGCCTCCCGACAGGGTGTACACTACAATGAGCAGTTCTTC
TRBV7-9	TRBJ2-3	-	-	CASSLAGAMMGDTQYF	TGTGCCAGCAGCTTAGCGGGGGCTATGATGGGTGATACGCAGTATTTT
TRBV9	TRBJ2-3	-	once	CASSVASTDTQYF	TGTGCCAGCAGCGTAGCATCCACAGATACGCAGTATTTT
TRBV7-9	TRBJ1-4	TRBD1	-	CASSLLFGQGGEKLFF	TGTGCCAGCAGCTTATTATTTGGACAGGGAGGTGAAAAACTGTTTTTT
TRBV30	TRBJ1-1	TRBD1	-	CACRQGKAFF	TGTGCCTGCCGACAGGGGAAAGCTTTCTTT
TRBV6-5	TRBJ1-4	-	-	CASSWRGAGEKLFF	TGTGCCAGCAGCTGGAGGGGCGCCGGGGAAAAACTGTTTTTT
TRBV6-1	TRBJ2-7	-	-	CASSELGGRRNEQYF	TGTGCCAGCAGTGAGCTGGGAGGCCGTCGAAACGAGCAGTACTTC